This note documents a single T cell receptor (beta chain) sequence. These data originate in a study of cytomegalovirus exposure and HLA in healthy donors. V lost 11 bases, J lost 5 bases, and 11 bases stayed unmatched. The CDR3 loop spans 14 amino acids. The germline V gene has CDR1 SNHLY and CDR2 FYNNEI. 60 Vbeta and 13 Jbeta primers were used in PCR. Only in-frame clones appear in the TCRdb table, and some are missing; sequencing was by immunoSEQ multiplex PCR. Of about 120,000 clones listed, 55% to 75% are singletons. The TCR sequence derives from a woman between 35 and 50 years old in good health and CMV-seropositive. The chain carries TRBV2 and TRBJ2-2; 7 positions agree with TRBD2. Sequencing was performed on PBMCs. CDR3 bases: TGTGCCGGCCGGGGAGGGGTTTCTACCGGGGAGCTGTTTTTT. Protein product: CAGRGGVSTGELFF.